This passage covers 29 T cell receptor beta chains from one sample sequenced in a study of T cell responses to AZD1222 COVID-19 vaccine. Measured with immunoSEQ multiplex PCR; TCRdb has only the in-frame clones, and not every one. The table lists about 160,000 clones, roughly 90% of them singletons. The material was peripheral blood, obtained on day 0 of AZD1222 vaccination. The source of these receptors is an adult in good health.

Notes on this clone: The same CDR3 also results from other DNA sequences found in this sample. This chain uses TRBV5-1 with TRBJ1-2, with a tentative D call TRBD1 (5 bases). The CDR3 loop spans 13 amino acids. Germline CDR1 reads SGHRS; CDR2 reads YFSETQ. The V end was cut by 0 bases, the J end by 7 bases, with 10 bases between. The CDR3 DNA reads TGCGCCAGCAGCTTGGGTCAGGGAAGTGGCTACACCTTC. This sequence encodes CASSLGQGSGYTF.

This chain joins TRBV10-3 and TRBJ1-6; D gene ambiguous. The CDR3 totals 16 residues. Trimming left V 0 bases short and J 7 bases short, with 13 bases between. Germline CDR1 is ENHRY and CDR2 is SYGVKD. The CDR3 sequence: CAISESKGLKNSPLHF. The CDR3 nucleotides are TGTGCCATCAGTGAGTCGAAAGGGCTGAAGAATTCACCCCTCCACTTT.

V and J are TRBV7-2 and TRBJ1-6; tentatively, D is TRBD1 (5 bases). The CDR3 has 14 amino acids. CDR1 and CDR2 (germline): SGHTA, FQGNSA. V was trimmed by 2 bases and J by 9 bases, leaving 11 bases between them. The CDR3: CASSLRGLGSPLHF. The CDR3 nucleotides read TGTGCCAGCAGCTTACGGGGGTTAGGTTCACCCCTCCACTTT.

The J gene is TRBJ2-7, the V gene TRBV7-2; D gene ambiguous. Trimming left V 2 bases short and J 3 bases short, with 14 bases between. Germline lookup yields CDR1 SGHTA and CDR2 FQGNSA. CDR3 length: 15 amino acids. The CDR3: CASSLLSWGSYEQYF. The CDR3 nucleotides are TGTGCCAGCAGCTTATTAAGTTGGGGTAGCTACGAGCAGTACTTC.

This chain's CDR3 is CARSLEGAGQPQHF. Written as DNA, the CDR3 is TGTGCCAGAAGCTTGGAGGGGGCGGGCCAGCCCCAGCATTTT. The chain uses TRBV5-3 and TRBJ1-5, with TRBD1 matching over 7 bases. Being an ORF, TRBV5-3 has a function that is uncertain. There are 14 residues in the CDR3. The ends lost 0 bases at V and 7 bases at J; junction bases unmatched: 4.

The gene calls are TRBV5-1 and TRBJ2-5; tentative D call: TRBD2 (6 bases). V gave up 3 bases and J gave up 3 bases, with 12 bases separating them. Germline assignment: CDR1 SGHRS and CDR2 YFSETQ. This CDR3 contains 14 residues. The CDR3 loop is CASSSGLWEETQYF. In DNA, the CDR3 is TGCGCCAGCAGCTCGGGACTTTGGGAAGAGACCCAGTACTTC.

Turning to this clone: Different DNA sequences within this sample yield the same CDR3. The chain recombines TRBV6-4 with TRBJ2-2; D ambiguous. The germline CDR1 and CDR2 sequences are MRHNA and SNTAGT. Trimming stripped 2 bases from V and 2 bases from J, with 3 bases between. The CDR3 spans 13 residues. CDR3 sequence: CASSDINTGELFF. The CDR3 DNA reads as TGTGCCAGCAGTGACATAAACACCGGGGAGCTGTTTTTT.

This chain links TRBV28 with TRBJ1-1; D unclear. Trimming removed 6 bases at V and 1 base at J, with 15 bases between. The CDR3 has 15 residues. Germline V lookup: CDR1 MDHEN, CDR2 SYDVKM. The CDR3 protein is CASRPLRAGNTEAFF. In DNA, the CDR3 is TGTGCCAGCAGGCCCCTTCGGGCGGGGAACACTGAAGCTTTCTTT.

The chain links TRBV28 to TRBJ1-1, with 7 bases that match TRBD1. The V segment lost 4 bases and the J segment 4 bases; nucleotides outside the gene matches: 3. The V gene's germline CDR1 is MDHEN and CDR2 SYDVKM. This CDR3 comprises 13 residues. Here the CDR3 reads CASSSDRSTEAFF. The CDR3, as DNA: TGTGCCAGCAGTTCGGACAGGAGCACTGAAGCTTTCTTT.

This chain uses TRBV11-2 with TRBJ2-3, with 15 bases that match TRBD2. The germline CDR1 and CDR2 sequences are SGHAT and FQNNGV. Trimming removed 5 bases from V and 5 bases from J; junction bases left unmatched: 11. The CDR3 is 18 residues long. CDR3 residues: CASSPNPGLAGGVDTQYF. As DNA, the CDR3 is TGTGCCAGCAGCCCAAATCCAGGACTAGCGGGGGGGGTAGATACGCAGTATTTT.

V gene TRBV2 combines with J gene TRBJ2-3, with 12 bases that match TRBD2. The CDR3 totals 16 residues. The germline V gene encodes CDR1 SNHLY and CDR2 FYNNEI. J was trimmed by 6 bases and V by 9 bases; bases with no gene match: 13. The CDR3, as DNA: TGTGCCAGGAACCCGACTAGCGGGAGAATTATTGATACGCAGTATTTT. It encodes CARNPTSGRIIDTQYF.

Points on this clone: The junction differs from germline at one of its ends, possibly a read error. The rearrangement links TRBV6-5 to TRBJ1-4, with 8 bases fitting TRBD1. This CDR3 spans 11 amino acids. Germline V gene lookup returns CDR1 MNHEY and CDR2 SVGAGI. The chain's CDR3 is CASSKGQGLVF. In DNA, the CDR3 is TGTGCCAGCAGCAAAGGACAGGGCCTAGTTTTT.

This rearrangement joins TRBV6-5 to TRBJ1-6; D is undetermined. Per germline, CDR1 MNHEY and CDR2 SVGAGI. Trimming stripped 5 bases from V and 6 bases from J, with 11 bases between. The CDR3 extends over 14 amino acids. The CDR3 is CASSRADINSPLHF. CDR3 DNA sequence: TGTGCCAGCAGTCGGGCAGACATTAATTCACCCCTCCACTTT.

The gene calls are TRBV7-2 and TRBJ2-3, with a weak D call TRBD2 (7 bases). The CDR3 length is 18 residues. The V and J ends lost 0 bases and 0 bases respectively, with 16 bases between them. Germline-derived CDR1 and CDR2 are SGHTA and FQGNSA. The CDR3 is CASSLALWGGPSTDTQYF. For the CDR3, the DNA is TGTGCCAGCAGCTTAGCGCTTTGGGGGGGGCCCAGCACAGATACGCAGTATTTT. The variable domain in full, with the rest retrieved from reference TRBV7-2 and TRBJ2-3, is GAGVSQSPSNKVTEKGKDVELRCDPISGHTALYWYRQSLGQGLEFLIYFQGNSAPDKSGLPSDRFSAERTGGSVSTLTIQRTQQEDSAVYLCASSLALWGGPSTDTQYFGPGTRLTVL.

The rearrangement joins TRBV28 to TRBJ2-7; the match to TRBD1 covers 10 bases. Looked up from germline, CDR1 is MDHEN and CDR2 is SYDVKM. Trimming cost V 4 bases and J 5 bases; bases outside gene matches: 5. The CDR3 is 14 residues long. In DNA, the CDR3 is TGTGCCAGCAGTTCGGGACAGGGGACGCACGAGCAGTACTTC. It specifies CASSSGQGTHEQYF.

The chain employs TRBV19 and TRBJ2-5, with a tentative D call TRBD2 (5 bases). This CDR3 is 14 amino acids long. V lost 4 bases, J lost 1 base, and 10 bases lay in between. Germline V lookup: CDR1 LNHDA, CDR2 SQIVND (reference sequence). CDR3 nucleotide sequence: TGTGCCAGTAGTACTTTAGCGTCCCAAGAGACCCAGTACTTC. It translates to CASSTLASQETQYF.

This chain links TRBV6-2 or TRBV6-3 with TRBJ1-2, with D tentatively TRBD1 (5 bases). CDR1 and CDR2 (germline): MNHEY, SVGEGT. V lost 2 bases, J lost 4 bases, and 14 bases lay in between. CDR3 length: 15 amino acids. The CDR3 loop reads CASSYGGQGGYGYTF. As DNA, the CDR3 is TGTGCCAGCAGTTACGGCGGGCAGGGTGGCTATGGCTACACCTTC.

The chain employs TRBV6-1 and TRBJ2-3; D remains unclear. CDR3 size: 12 residues. Trimming left V 2 bases short and J 3 bases short, with 3 bases between. Germline V gene data show CDR1 as MNHNS and CDR2 as SASEGT. For the CDR3, the DNA is TGTGCCAGCAGTGAAAATACAGATACGCAGTATTTT. Protein product: CASSENTDTQYF.

This chain connects TRBV12-3 or TRBV12-4 to TRBJ1-1, with D unclear. V lost 3 bases and J lost 1, with 3 bases in between. This CDR3 is built from 12 residues. The CDR3 region has the DNA TGTGCCAGCAGTTTTGGGAACACTGAAGCTTTCTTT. Translating gives CASSFGNTEAFF.

This chain links TRBV7-9 with TRBJ2-3, with D unclear. Germline CDR1 is SEHNR and CDR2 is FQNEAQ (reference sequence). The CDR3 extends over 13 amino acids. V lost 5 bases and J 2 bases, leaving 8 bases between the germline ends. The CDR3 coding sequence is TGTGCCAGCAGCCCCCGGCACACAGATACGCAGTATTTT. Protein sequence: CASSPRHTDTQYF.

The V and J genes are TRBV4-3 and TRBJ1-2; D is unclear. The CDR3 has 14 residues. The V gene lost 3 bases and the J gene lost 4 bases, with 12 bases spanning the gap. Germline V gene lookup returns CDR1 LGHNA and CDR2 YSLEER. CDR3 amino acids: CASSQARTSYGYTF. The CDR3 DNA sequence: TGCGCCAGCAGCCAGGCTCGCACATCCTATGGCTACACCTTC.

The V and J genes are TRBV7-2 and TRBJ2-1; TRBD2 agrees at 10 bases. Germline V CDR1 and CDR2: SGHTA, FQGNSA. V shed 6 bases, J shed 5 bases, and the junction held 7 bases outside the gene matches. There are 15 residues in the CDR3. The CDR3 DNA reads as TGTGCCAGCAGGAACAGACTAGCGGGTAACAATGAGCAGTTCTTC. Its protein product is CASRNRLAGNNEQFF.

The rearrangement joins TRBV6-5 to TRBJ1-2; no clear D. In germline, CDR1 is MNHEY, CDR2 SVGAGI. The CDR3 totals 13 residues. V was pared by 6 bases and J by 0 bases, with 8 bases between. DNA of the CDR3: TGTGCCAGCAGCCAGGTGACTAACTATGGCTACACCTTC. Translated, it gives CASSQVTNYGYTF.

A few counts support this clone. The rearrangement links TRBV18 to TRBJ1-5, with D unclear. CDR3 length: 16 amino acids. Germline loops: CDR1 KGHSH, CDR2 LQKENI. V gave up 4 bases and J gave up 0 bases, with 13 bases separating them. CDR3 bases: TGTGCCAGCTCACTGCAACAGCAAAATAGCAATCAGCCCCAGCATTTT. This sequence encodes CASSLQQQNSNQPQHF.

The gene calls are TRBV7-2 and TRBJ1-1; D gene uncertain. This CDR3 is built from 12 residues. The germline CDR1 and CDR2 sequences are SGHTA and FQGNSA. V was pared by 3 bases and J by 6 bases, with 8 bases between. The CDR3 spells CASSFAGPEAFF. The CDR3 bases are TGTGCCAGCAGCTTCGCCGGACCTGAAGCTTTCTTT.

V is TRBV19 and J is TRBJ2-5, with D maybe TRBD1 (5 bases). The V gene's germline CDR1 is LNHDA and CDR2 SQIVND (reference sequence). V shed 7 bases and J shed 5 bases, with 17 bases lying between them. The CDR3 spans 14 residues. DNA for the CDR3: TGTGCCAGTAAAGGGGTAGGGGTACTGGAGACCCAGTACTTC. Its translation is CASKGVGVLETQYF.

V usage is TRBV6-5 and J usage is TRBJ2-7, with a tentative D call TRBD1 (6 bases). V was clipped by 10 bases and J by 3 bases, with 22 bases between them. The length of the CDR3 is 15 residues. Per germline, CDR1 MNHEY and CDR2 SVGAGI. For the CDR3, the DNA is TGTGCCACCAGAAAGGGGGAGACCCCTTACTACGAGCAGTACTTC. It yields the protein CATRKGETPYYEQYF.

The CDR3 DNA is TGTGCCAGCAGTTTAAATGGGGTGGGGTCCTACGAGCAGTACTTC. It encodes CASSLNGVGSYEQYF. This chain links TRBV28 with TRBJ2-7; no firm D call. Trimming left V 2 bases short and J 1 base short, with 12 bases between. Germline CDR1 and CDR2: MDHEN and SYDVKM. This CDR3 has 15 residues.

The gene calls are TRBV6-5 and TRBJ1-5; D is ambiguous. V lost 5 bases and J 5 bases, leaving 13 bases between the germline ends. The germline CDR1 and CDR2 sequences are MNHEY and SVGAGI. This CDR3 contains 14 residues. The CDR3 reads CASSNPGSHQPQHF. As DNA, the CDR3 is TGTGCCAGCAGTAACCCCGGGAGCCATCAGCCCCAGCATTTT.